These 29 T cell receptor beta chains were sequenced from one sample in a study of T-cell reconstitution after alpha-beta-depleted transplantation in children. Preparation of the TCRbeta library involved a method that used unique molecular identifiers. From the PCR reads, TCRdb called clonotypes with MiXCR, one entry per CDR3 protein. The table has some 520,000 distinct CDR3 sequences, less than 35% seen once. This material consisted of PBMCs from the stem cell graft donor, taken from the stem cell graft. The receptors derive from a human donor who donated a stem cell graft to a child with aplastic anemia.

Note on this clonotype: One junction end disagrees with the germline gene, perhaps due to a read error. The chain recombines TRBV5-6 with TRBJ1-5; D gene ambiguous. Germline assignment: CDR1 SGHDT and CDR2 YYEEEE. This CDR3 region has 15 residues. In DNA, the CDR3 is TGTGCCAGCAGCCCTAAATGGATGGGCAATCAGACCCAGCATTTT. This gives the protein CASSPKWMGNQTQHF. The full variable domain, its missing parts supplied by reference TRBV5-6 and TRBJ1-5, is DAGVTQSPTHLIKTRGQQVTLRCSPKSGHDTVSWYQQALGQGPQFIFQYYEEEERQRGNFPDRFSGHQFPNYSSELNVNALLLGDSALYLCASSPKWMGNQTQHFGDGTRLSIL.

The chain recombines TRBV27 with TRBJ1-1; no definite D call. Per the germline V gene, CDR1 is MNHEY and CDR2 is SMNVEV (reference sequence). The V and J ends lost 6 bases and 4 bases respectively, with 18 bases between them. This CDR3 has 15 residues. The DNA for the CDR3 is TGTGCCAGCAGGGGAGAGCTCTCGGATCGCACTGAAGCTTTCTTT. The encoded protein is CASRGELSDRTEAFF.

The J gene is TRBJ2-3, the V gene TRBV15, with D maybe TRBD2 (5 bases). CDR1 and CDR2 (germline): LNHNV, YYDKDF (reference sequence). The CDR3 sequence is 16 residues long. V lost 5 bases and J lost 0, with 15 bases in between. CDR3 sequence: CATSRGDHTSTDTQYF. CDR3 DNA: TGTGCCACCAGCCGGGGAGATCACACTAGCACAGATACGCAGTATTTT.

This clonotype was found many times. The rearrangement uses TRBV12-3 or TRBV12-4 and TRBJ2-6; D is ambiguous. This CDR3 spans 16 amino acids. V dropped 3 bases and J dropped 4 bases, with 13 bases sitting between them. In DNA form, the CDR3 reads TGTGCCAGCAGTTTGTCTGGTCCGACAGGGGCCAACGTCCTGACTTTC. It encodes CASSLSGPTGANVLTF.

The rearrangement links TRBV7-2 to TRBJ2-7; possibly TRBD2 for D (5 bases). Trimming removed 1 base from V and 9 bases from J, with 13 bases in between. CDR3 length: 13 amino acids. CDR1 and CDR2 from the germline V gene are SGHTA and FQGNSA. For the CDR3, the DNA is TGTGCCAGCAGCTTAGGGACTCCCTCTAGGCAGTACTTC. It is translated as CASSLGTPSRQYF. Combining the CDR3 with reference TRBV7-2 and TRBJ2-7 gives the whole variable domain GAGVSQSPSNKVTEKGKDVELRCDPISGHTALYWYRQSLGQGLEFLIYFQGNSAPDKSGLPSDRFSAERTGGSVSTLTIQRTQQEDSAVYLCASSLGTPSRQYFGPGTRLTVT.

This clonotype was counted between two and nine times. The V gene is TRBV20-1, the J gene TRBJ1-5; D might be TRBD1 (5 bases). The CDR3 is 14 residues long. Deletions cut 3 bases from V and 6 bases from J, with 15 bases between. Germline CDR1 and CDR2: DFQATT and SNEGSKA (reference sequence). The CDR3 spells CSASPYGAAQPQHF. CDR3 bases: TGCAGTGCTAGCCCTTACGGGGCCGCTCAGCCCCAGCATTTT.

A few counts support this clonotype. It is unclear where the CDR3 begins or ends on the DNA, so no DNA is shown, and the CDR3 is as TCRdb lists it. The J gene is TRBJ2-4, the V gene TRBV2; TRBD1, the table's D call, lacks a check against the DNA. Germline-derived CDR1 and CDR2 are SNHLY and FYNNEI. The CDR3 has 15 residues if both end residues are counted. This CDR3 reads CASILGEGSKNIQYF.

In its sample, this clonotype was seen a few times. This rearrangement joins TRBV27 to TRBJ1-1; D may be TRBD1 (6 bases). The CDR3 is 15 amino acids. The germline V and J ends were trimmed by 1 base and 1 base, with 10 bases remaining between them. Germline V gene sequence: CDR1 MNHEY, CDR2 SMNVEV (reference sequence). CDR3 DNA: TGTGCCAGCAGTTTATTCCGGGGGGCGAACACTGAAGCTTTCTTT. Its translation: CASSLFRGANTEAFF.

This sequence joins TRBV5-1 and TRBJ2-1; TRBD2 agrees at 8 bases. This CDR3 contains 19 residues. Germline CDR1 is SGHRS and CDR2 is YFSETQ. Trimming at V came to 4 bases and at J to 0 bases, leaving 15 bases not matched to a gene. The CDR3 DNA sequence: TGCGCCAGCAGCCCAGGACAGAACACCGGGACTAGCTCCTACAATGAGCAGTTCTTC. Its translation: CASSPGQNTGTSSYNEQFF.

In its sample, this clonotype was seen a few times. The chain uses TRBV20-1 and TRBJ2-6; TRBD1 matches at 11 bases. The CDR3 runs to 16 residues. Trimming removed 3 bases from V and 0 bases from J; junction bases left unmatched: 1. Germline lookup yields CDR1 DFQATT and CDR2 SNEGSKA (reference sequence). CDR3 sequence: CSASGTGGSGANVLTF. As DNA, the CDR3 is TGCAGTGCTAGCGGGACAGGGGGCTCTGGGGCCAACGTCCTGACTTTC.

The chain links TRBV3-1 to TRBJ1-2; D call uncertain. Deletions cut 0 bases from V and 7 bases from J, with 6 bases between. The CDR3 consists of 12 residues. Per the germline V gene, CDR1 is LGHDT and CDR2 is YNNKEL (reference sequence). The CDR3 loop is CASSQELAGYTF. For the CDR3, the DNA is TGTGCCAGCAGCCAAGAACTCGCTGGCTACACCTTC.

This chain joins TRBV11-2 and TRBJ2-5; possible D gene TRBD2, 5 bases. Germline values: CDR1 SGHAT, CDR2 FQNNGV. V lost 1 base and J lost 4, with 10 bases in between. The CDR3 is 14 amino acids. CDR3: CASSLAQRRETQYF. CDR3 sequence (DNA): TGTGCCAGCAGCTTAGCACAGCGGCGAGAGACCCAGTACTTC. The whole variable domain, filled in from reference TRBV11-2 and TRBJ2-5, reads EAGVAQSPRYKIIEKRQSVAFWCNPISGHATLYWYQQILGQGPKLLIQFQNNGVVDDSQLPKDRFSAERLKGVDSTLKIQPAKLEDSAVYLCASSLAQRRETQYFGPGTRLLVL.

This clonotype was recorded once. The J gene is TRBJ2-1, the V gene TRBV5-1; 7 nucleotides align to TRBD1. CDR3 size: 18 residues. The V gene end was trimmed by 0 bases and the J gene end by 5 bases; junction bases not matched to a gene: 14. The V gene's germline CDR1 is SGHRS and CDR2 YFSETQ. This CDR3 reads CASSLAGGWSGGDNEQFF. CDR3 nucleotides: TGCGCCAGCAGCTTGGCCGGCGGTTGGTCAGGGGGAGACAATGAGCAGTTCTTC.

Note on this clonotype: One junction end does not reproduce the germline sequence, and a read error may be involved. The CDR3 DNA sequence: TGCAGTGCCCTACTTCAGGCTACGGACCTGCCCGTCTTC. It codes for CSALLQATDLPVF. The chain links TRBV20-1 to TRBJ1-2; D is uncertain. The CDR3 runs 13 residues. From germline, CDR1 is DFQATT and CDR2 SNEGSKA (reference sequence).

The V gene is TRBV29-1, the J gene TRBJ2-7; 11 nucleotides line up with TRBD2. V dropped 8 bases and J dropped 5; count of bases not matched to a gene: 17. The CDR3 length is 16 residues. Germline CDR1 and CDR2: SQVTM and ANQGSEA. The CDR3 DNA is TGCAGCCAAGGAGGGGAACCGGGACTAGCGGCTCACGAGCAGTACGTC. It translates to CSQGGEPGLAAHEQYV.

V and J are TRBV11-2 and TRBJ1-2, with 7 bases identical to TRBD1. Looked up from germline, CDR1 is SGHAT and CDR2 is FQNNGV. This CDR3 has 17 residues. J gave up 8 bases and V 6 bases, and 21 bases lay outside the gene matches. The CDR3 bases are TGTGCCAGCAGACTCTCGTCGGTCGACAGGGAAAGGGAAGGCTACACCTTC. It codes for CASRLSSVDREREGYTF.

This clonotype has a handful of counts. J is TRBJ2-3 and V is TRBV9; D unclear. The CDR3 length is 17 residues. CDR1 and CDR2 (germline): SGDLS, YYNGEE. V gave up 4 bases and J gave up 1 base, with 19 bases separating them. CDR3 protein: CASSQTSTGHRTDTQYF. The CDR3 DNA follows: TGTGCCAGCAGCCAAACCTCAACTGGCCACCGCACAGATACGCAGTATTTT. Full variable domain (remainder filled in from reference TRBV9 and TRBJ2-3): DSGVTQTPKHLITATGQRVTLRCSPRSGDLSVYWYQQSLDQGLQFLIQYYNGEERAKGNILERFSAQQFPDLHSELNLSSLELGDSALYFCASSQTSTGHRTDTQYFGPGTRLTVL.

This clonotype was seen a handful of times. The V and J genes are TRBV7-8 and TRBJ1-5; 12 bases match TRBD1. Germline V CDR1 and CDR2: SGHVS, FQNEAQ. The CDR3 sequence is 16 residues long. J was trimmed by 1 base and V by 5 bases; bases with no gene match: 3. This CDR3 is CASSKGQGASNQPQHF. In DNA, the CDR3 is TGTGCCAGCAGCAAGGGACAGGGGGCGAGCAATCAGCCCCAGCATTTT.

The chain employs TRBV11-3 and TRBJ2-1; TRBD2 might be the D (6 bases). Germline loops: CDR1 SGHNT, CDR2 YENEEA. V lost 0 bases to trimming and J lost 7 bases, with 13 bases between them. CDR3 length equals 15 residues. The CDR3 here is CASSLETGAGNEQFF. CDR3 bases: TGTGCCAGCAGCTTAGAGACGGGAGCAGGAAATGAGCAGTTCTTC. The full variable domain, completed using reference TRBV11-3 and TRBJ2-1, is EAGVVQSPRYKIIEKKQPVAFWCNPISGHNTLYWYLQNLGQGPELLIRYENEEAVDDSQLPKDRFSAERLKGVDSTLKIQPAELGDSAVYLCASSLETGAGNEQFFGPGTRLTVL.

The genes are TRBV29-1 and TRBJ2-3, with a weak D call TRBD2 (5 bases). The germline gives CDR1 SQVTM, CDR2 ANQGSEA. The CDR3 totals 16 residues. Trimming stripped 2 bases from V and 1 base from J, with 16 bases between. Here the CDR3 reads CSVEPGSARGTDTQYF. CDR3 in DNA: TGCAGCGTTGAACCGGGCAGCGCGAGGGGCACAGATACGCAGTATTTT.

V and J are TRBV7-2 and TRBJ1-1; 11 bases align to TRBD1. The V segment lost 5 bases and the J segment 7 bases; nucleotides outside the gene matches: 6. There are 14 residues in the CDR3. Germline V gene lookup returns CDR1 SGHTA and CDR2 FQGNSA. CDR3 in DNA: TGTGCCAGCAGCCCATTGGACAGGGGGCGTGAAGCTTTCTTT. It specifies CASSPLDRGREAFF.

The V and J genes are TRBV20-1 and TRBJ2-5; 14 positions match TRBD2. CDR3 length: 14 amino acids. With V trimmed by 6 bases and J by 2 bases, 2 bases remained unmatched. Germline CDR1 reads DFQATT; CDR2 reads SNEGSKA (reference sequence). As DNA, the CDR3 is TGCAGTGCCGGGACTAGCGGGAGACAAGAGACCCAGTACTTC. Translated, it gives CSAGTSGRQETQYF.

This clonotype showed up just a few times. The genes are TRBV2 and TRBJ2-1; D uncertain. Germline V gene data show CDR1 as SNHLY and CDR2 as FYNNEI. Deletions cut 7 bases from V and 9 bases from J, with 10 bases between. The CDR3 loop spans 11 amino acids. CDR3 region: CASTLSVEQFF. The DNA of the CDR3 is TGTGCCAGCACCTTGAGCGTTGAGCAGTTCTTC.

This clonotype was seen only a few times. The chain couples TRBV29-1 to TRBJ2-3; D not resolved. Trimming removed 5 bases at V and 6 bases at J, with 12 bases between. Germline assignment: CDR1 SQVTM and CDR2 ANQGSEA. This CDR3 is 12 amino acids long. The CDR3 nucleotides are TGCAGCGTTCACGTAATTGGGGATACGCAGTATTTT. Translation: CSVHVIGDTQYF.

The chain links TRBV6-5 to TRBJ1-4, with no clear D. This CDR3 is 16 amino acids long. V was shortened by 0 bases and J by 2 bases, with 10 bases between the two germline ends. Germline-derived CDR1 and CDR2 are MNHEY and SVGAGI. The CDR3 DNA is TGTGCCAGCAGTTACTCGTTGGGGAGGACTAATGAAAAACTGTTTTTT. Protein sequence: CASSYSLGRTNEKLFF.

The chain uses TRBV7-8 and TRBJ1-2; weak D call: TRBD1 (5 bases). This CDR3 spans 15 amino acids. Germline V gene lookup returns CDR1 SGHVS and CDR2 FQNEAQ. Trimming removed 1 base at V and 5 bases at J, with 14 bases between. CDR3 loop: CASSLDPGRQYGYTF. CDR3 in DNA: TGTGCCAGCAGCTTAGATCCGGGACGGCAATATGGCTACACCTTC.

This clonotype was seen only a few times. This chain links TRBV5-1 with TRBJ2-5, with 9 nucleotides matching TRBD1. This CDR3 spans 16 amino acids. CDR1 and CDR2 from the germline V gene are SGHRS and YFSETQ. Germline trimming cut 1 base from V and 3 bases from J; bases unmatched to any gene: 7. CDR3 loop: CASSLPGQGRKETQYF. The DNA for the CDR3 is TGCGCCAGCAGCTTGCCCGGACAGGGGAGAAAAGAGACCCAGTACTTC.

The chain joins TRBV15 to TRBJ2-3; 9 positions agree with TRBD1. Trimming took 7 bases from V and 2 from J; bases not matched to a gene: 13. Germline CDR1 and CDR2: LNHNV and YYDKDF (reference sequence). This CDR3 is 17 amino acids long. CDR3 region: CATNRGLVGRDTDTQYF. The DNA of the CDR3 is TGTGCCACCAACAGGGGGCTGGTAGGGCGAGACACAGATACGCAGTATTTT.

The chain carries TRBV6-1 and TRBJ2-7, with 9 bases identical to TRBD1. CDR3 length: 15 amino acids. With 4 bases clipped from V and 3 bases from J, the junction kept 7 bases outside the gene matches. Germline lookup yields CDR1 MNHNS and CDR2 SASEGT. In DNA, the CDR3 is TGTGCCAGCAGTGCAACCGGGACAGGGATCTACGAGCAGTACGTC. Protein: CASSATGTGIYEQYV.